A single sample is the source of the 17 T cell receptor beta chains below, sequenced in a study of graft-versus-host responses after intestinal transplantation. The table came from immunoSEQ multiplex PCR; TCRdb's copy has only in-frame clones and leaves some out. The sample lists more than 50,000 clones, around nine tenths seen once, with approximately 2.9% in the top ten. Source: PBMCs, taken approximately 120 days after intestinal transplantation. The source is a human patient who received an intestinal transplant, so some T cells may come from the graft donor.

This clone was recorded once. The chain joins TRBV28 to TRBJ2-7; TRBD2 is a possible D gene (6 bases). V was clipped by 2 bases and J by 5 bases, with 7 bases between them. Germline V gene lookup returns CDR1 MDHEN and CDR2 SYDVKM. The CDR3 has 12 amino acids. CDR3: CASSLRGNEQYF. CDR3 coding DNA: TGTGCCAGCAGTTTACGGGGGAACGAGCAGTACTTC.

This chain joins TRBV27 and TRBJ2-5; 10 positions agree with TRBD1. CDR1 and CDR2 from the germline V gene are MNHEY and SMNVEV (reference sequence). V trimming: 5 bases; J trimming: 2 bases; junction bases outside the gene matches: 5. The CDR3 covers 15 residues. CDR3 DNA sequence: TGTGCCAGCAGTGAACGGACAGGGGGACAAGAGACCCAGTACTTC. Its protein product is CASSERTGGQETQYF.

CDR3 protein: CASSNRDSSYEQYF. The CDR3 DNA reads TGCGCCAGCAGCAACCGGGACAGCTCCTACGAGCAGTACTTC. The genes are TRBV5-1 and TRBJ2-7, with 7 positions matching TRBD1. V lost 4 bases to trimming and J lost 0 bases; unmatched junction nucleotides: 4. Per germline, CDR1 SGHRS and CDR2 YFSETQ. The CDR3 has 14 residues.

The chain has TRBV7-3 and TRBJ2-5, with 7 bases that match TRBD2. The DNA end favors TRBJ2-7, so the J call may be wrong. Germline loops: CDR1 SGHTA, CDR2 FQGTGA. The CDR3 sequence is 15 residues long. The CDR3 sequence: CASSLSGGTTYEQYF. The CDR3 DNA reads as TGTGCCAGCAGCTTAAGTGGGGGGACTACCTACGAGCAGTACTTC.

This chain connects TRBV7-9 to TRBJ1-1, with D unresolved. Per the germline V gene, CDR1 is SEHNR and CDR2 is FQNEAQ (reference sequence). Deletions cut 6 bases from V and 8 bases from J, with 7 bases between. The CDR3 is 10 amino acids. The CDR3 sequence is CASRPEEAFF. CDR3 nucleotides: TGTGCCAGCAGACCGGAGGAAGCTTTCTTT.

The chain joins TRBV5-1 to TRBJ2-3, with 8 bases matching TRBD1. Germline values: CDR1 SGHRS, CDR2 YFSETQ. Trimming cost V 0 bases and J 4 bases; bases outside gene matches: 4. This CDR3 comprises 15 residues. CDR3 nucleotides: TGCGCCAGCAGCTTGGGTGACAGGGGCGCAGATACGCAGTATTTT. This translates into CASSLGDRGADTQYF.

The chain combines TRBV5-1 with TRBJ2-5; 10 positions match TRBD1. In germline, CDR1 is SGHRS, CDR2 YFSETQ. This CDR3 is 15 amino acids long. V lost 4 bases to trimming and J lost 1 base; unmatched junction nucleotides: 4. CDR3 region: CASSLRTGGQETQYF. The CDR3 DNA is TGCGCCAGCAGCCTGAGGACAGGGGGCCAAGAGACCCAGTACTTC.

Only a few counts were recorded for this clone. The rearrangement uses TRBV28 and TRBJ2-7, with D perhaps TRBD2 (6 bases). Looked up from germline, CDR1 is MDHEN and CDR2 is SYDVKM. V was cut by 5 bases and J by 4 bases, with 9 bases left in between. The CDR3 totals 12 residues. CDR3 nucleotides: TGTGCCAGCAGTCCGGGAGCATACGAGCAGTACTTC. It yields the protein CASSPGAYEQYF.

In this sample, this clone turned up once. The chain has TRBV6-5 and TRBJ2-1, with 12 bases lining up with TRBD2. After removal of 6 bases from V and 10 bases from J, the junction contained 10 bases not matched to a gene. Germline V gene lookup returns CDR1 MNHEY and CDR2 SVGAGI. The CDR3 is 15 residues long. The CDR3 sequence is CASSKSSGGAREQFF. In DNA form, the CDR3 reads TGTGCCAGCAGCAAATCTAGCGGGGGGGCCAGGGAGCAGTTCTTC.

The rearrangement uses TRBV7-9 and TRBJ2-7; 7 nucleotides align to TRBD2. Germline CDR1 is SEHNR and CDR2 is FQNEAQ (reference sequence). The junction had 8 bases not matched to a gene; V was cut back by 3 bases and J by 3 bases. This CDR3 has 15 residues. The DNA for the CDR3 is TGTGCCAGCAGCTTCGGGCTAGCGGAACACTACGAGCAGTACTTC. Protein product: CASSFGLAEHYEQYF.

The chain joins TRBV14 to TRBJ1-3, with 9 bases fitting TRBD1. V gave up 3 bases and J gave up 2 bases; unmatched junction bases: 5. The CDR3 length is 16 residues. Germline values: CDR1 SGHDN, CDR2 FVKESK. Written as DNA, the CDR3 is TGTGCCAGCAGCCATAGGACAGGGGATGCTGGAAACACCATATATTTT. Amino acid sequence: CASSHRTGDAGNTIYF.

The chain employs TRBV7-8 and TRBJ2-2; the D gene is possibly TRBD2 (5 bases). V was pared by 5 bases and J by 2 bases, with 12 bases between. CDR1 and CDR2 from the germline V gene are SGHVS and FQNEAQ. The CDR3 is made up of 15 amino acids. The chain's CDR3 is CASSPRTGNTGELFF. The CDR3 DNA reads TGTGCCAGCAGCCCCCGGACTGGTAACACCGGGGAGCTGTTTTTT.

This clone came up once. This chain joins TRBV5-4 and TRBJ2-5, with D tentatively TRBD2 (6 bases). Trimming left V 2 bases short and J 3 bases short, with 23 bases between. CDR1 and CDR2 (germline): SGHNT, YYREEE (reference sequence). This CDR3 spans 18 amino acids. The CDR3 region is CASSFQTGLNGGEETQYF. The CDR3 DNA sequence: TGTGCCAGCAGCTTTCAAACAGGACTCAACGGAGGGGAAGAGACCCAGTACTTC.

The V and J genes are TRBV27 and TRBJ1-2; D possibly corresponds to TRBD1 (5 bases). Trimming cost V 6 bases and J 8 bases, with 16 bases left between them. CDR1 is MNHEY and CDR2 is SMNVEV in the germline V gene (reference sequence). The CDR3 has 13 amino acids. CDR3 DNA sequence: TGTGCCAGCAGACCCCGGGACCCGGGGGGCTACACCTTC. The encoded protein is CASRPRDPGGYTF.

This clone occurred once. The chain carries TRBV6-1 and TRBJ1-1, with a weak D call TRBD1 (5 bases). V was pared by 5 bases and J by 1 base, with 5 bases between. Per the germline V gene, CDR1 is MNHNS and CDR2 is SASEGT. The CDR3 is 12 amino acids. CDR3 region: CASSTGNTEAFF. The CDR3 nucleotides read TGTGCCAGCAGTACAGGGAACACTGAAGCTTTCTTT.

The V and J genes are TRBV28 and TRBJ2-1; 14 nucleotides match TRBD2. The CDR3 runs 18 residues. CDR1 MDHEN and CDR2 SYDVKM come from the germline V gene. J lost 2 bases, V lost 4 bases, and 7 bases had no gene match. Here the CDR3 DNA reads TGTGCCAGCAGTTCTATTAGACTAGCGGGAGGGCCCTACAATGAGCAGTTCTTC. Its translation: CASSSIRLAGGPYNEQFF.

Notes on this clone: The germline gene is not matched at one end of the junction; a read error may be the cause. This rearrangement joins TRBV5-6 to TRBJ1-2; D is unclear. Germline CDR1 and CDR2: SGHDT and YYEEEE. The CDR3 is made up of 12 amino acids. CDR3 sequence: CASSLDQTGYTF. For the CDR3, the DNA is TGTGCCAGCAGTTTGGACCAAACTGGCTACACCTTC.